This passage covers 9 T cell receptor beta chains from one sample sequenced in a study of regulatory T cells in long-lasting Graves disease. The TCR beta library used iRepertoire HTBI primers with Arm-PCR amplification of CDR3. TCRdb independently ran MiXCR on the multiplex PCR reads; one entry per CDR3 protein. The profile shows some 250,000 distinct CDR3 sequences, around 20% of them singletons. Specified time point: newly diagnosed GD, antithyroid drugs for less than 3 months. Extracted PBMC RNA gave rise to the TCR library. Sequencing was performed on peripheral blood mononuclear cells (PBMCs), taken at new diagnosis, from a patient treated with antithyroid drugs. Receptors were obtained from a female donor with Graves disease.

In its sample, this clonotype was seen a few times. The V call is TRBV12-3 or TRBV12-4, the J call TRBJ1-3, with D unclear. V lost 6 bases and J lost 4, with 10 bases in between. The CDR3 is 13 amino acids. The CDR3 nucleotides read TGTGCCAGCAGAGGAGGTCTCGGAAACACCATATATTTT. Translating it yields CASRGGLGNTIYF.

Note on this clonotype: The junction differs from germline at one of its ends, possibly a read error. V is TRBV28 and J is TRBJ2-1; 8 nucleotides align to TRBD2. The germline CDR1 and CDR2 sequences are MDHEN and SYDVKM. This CDR3 has 18 amino acids. CDR3 in DNA: TGTGCCAGCAGTTCCCAGGGTATCGGGACTAGGGCCTACAATGGGCAGTTCTTC. This sequence encodes CASSSQGIGTRAYNGQFF.

Many counts were recorded for this clonotype. The chain is built from TRBV28 and TRBJ1-1, with D possibly matching TRBD1 (5 bases). Trimming pared 6 bases from V and 6 bases from J, leaving 11 bases between. The CDR3 is 12 residues long. CDR1 is MDHEN, CDR2 SYDVKM, per germline. This CDR3 is CASRTGLAEAFF. CDR3 nucleotide sequence: TGTGCCAGCAGGACGGGGCTGGCTGAAGCTTTCTTT.

The chain carries TRBV29-1 and TRBJ1-2; 8 bases are a match to TRBD1. Germline V lookup: CDR1 SQVTM, CDR2 ANQGSEA. There are 14 residues in the CDR3. J was trimmed by 8 bases and V by 4 bases; bases with no gene match: 12. The chain's CDR3 is CSVASNRGGEGYTF. Written as DNA, the CDR3 is TGCAGCGTTGCCTCAAACAGGGGGGGTGAGGGCTACACCTTC.

On this clonotype itself: A read error is likely, as this CDR3 ends without the conserved phenylalanine or tryptophan. This chain links TRBV3-1 with TRBJ1-1; D is perhaps TRBD1 (5 bases). Germline V gene sequence: CDR1 LGHDT, CDR2 YNNKEL (reference sequence). The V and J ends lost 4 bases and 3 bases respectively, with 18 bases between them. The CDR3 is made up of 16 amino acids. Written as DNA, the CDR3 is TGTGCCAGCAGCCCGCACGGGTCGGGGGAGGACACTGAAGCTTTCGTT. It codes for CASSPHGSGEDTEAFV.

The chain uses TRBV4-2 and TRBJ2-1, with 12 bases aligning to TRBD2. Germline lookup yields CDR1 LGHNA and CDR2 YNFKEQ. Germline trimming cut 0 bases from V and 2 bases from J; bases unmatched to any gene: 11. The CDR3 contains 20 residues. The CDR3, as DNA: TGTGCCAGCAGCCAAGATCGCGGACTAGCGGGGCGACGCACCTACAATGAGCAGTTCTTC. This gives the protein CASSQDRGLAGRRTYNEQFF.

This sequence joins TRBV11-1 and TRBJ2-5, with a possible D match to TRBD2 (6 bases). Germline loops: CDR1 SGHAT, CDR2 FQDESV (reference sequence). The length of the CDR3 is 12 residues. Trimming removed 3 bases at V and 6 bases at J, with 8 bases between. The CDR3 DNA is TGTGCCAGCAGCTTCGGAGGGCAGACCCAGTACTTC. Translated, it gives CASSFGGQTQYF.

In its sample, this clonotype was seen many times. V usage is TRBV6-1 and J usage is TRBJ1-5; 7 bases align to TRBD1. Unmatched junction bases numbered 4, after V lost 6 bases and J lost 2 bases. There are 14 residues in the CDR3. CDR1 is MNHNS, CDR2 SASEGT, per germline. CDR3 sequence: CASRNTGGNQPQHF. CDR3 coding DNA: TGTGCCAGCAGGAATACAGGGGGCAATCAGCCCCAGCATTTT.

This clonotype was counted at least ten times. This chain links TRBV30 with TRBJ1-2, with D unresolved. This CDR3 contains 14 residues. Trimming pared 1 base from V and 0 bases from J, leaving 9 bases between. Germline V CDR1 and CDR2: GTSNPN, SVGIG (reference sequence). The CDR3: CAWSEAEANYGYTF. The CDR3 region has the DNA TGTGCCTGGAGTGAGGCGGAAGCTAACTATGGCTACACCTTC.